The 13 T cell receptor beta chains in this list originate from one sample, sequenced in a study of blood T cell repertoires in COVID-19. The repertoire was sequenced with immunoSEQ multiplex PCR; TCRdb's copy has only in-frame clones and lacks some. The sample lists about 200,000 clones; 86% were seen once. The source material was PBMCs or T cells enriched from blood (not recorded which). These receptors originate from a middle-aged man with acute COVID-19.

The chain links TRBV29-1 to TRBJ2-3; D unresolved. Germline V gene sequence: CDR1 SQVTM, CDR2 ANQGSEA. The CDR3 spans 13 residues. V lost 4 bases, J lost 0 bases, and 8 bases lay in between. The CDR3 sequence: CSVGRKSTDTQYF. In DNA form, the CDR3 reads TGCAGCGTTGGCAGGAAGAGCACAGATACGCAGTATTTT.

This rearrangement joins TRBV6-5 to TRBJ2-1; 8 positions match TRBD2. The CDR3 runs 15 residues. The V segment lost 4 bases and the J segment 5 bases; nucleotides outside the gene matches: 7. The germline V gene encodes CDR1 MNHEY and CDR2 SVGAGI. The CDR3 spells CASSFGLAGNNEQFF. DNA of the CDR3: TGTGCCAGCAGTTTCGGGCTAGCGGGTAACAATGAGCAGTTCTTC.

The chain uses TRBV4-1 and TRBJ1-2, with no clear D. The V and J ends lost 3 bases and 1 base respectively, with 9 bases between them. The germline gives CDR1 MGHRA, CDR2 YSYEKL. This CDR3 is built from 14 residues. The CDR3 nucleotides read TGCGCCAGCAGCCACCCCCAGAATAACTATGGCTACACCTTC. This translates into CASSHPQNNYGYTF.

This chain joins TRBV19 and TRBJ1-2; TRBD1 aligns across 8 bases. Germline CDR1 reads LNHDA; CDR2 reads SQIVND (reference sequence). The junction had 9 bases not matched to a gene; V was cut back by 7 bases and J by 8 bases. The CDR3 length is 13 residues. The CDR3 DNA sequence: TGTGCCAGTAATCAGGTGACAGGGGACGGCTACACCTTC. Amino acids: CASNQVTGDGYTF.

The CDR3, as DNA: TGTGCCACCAGCAGTAGGAGACTAGCGGGAGGAAGTGTAGGAGAGACCCAGTACTTC. It is translated as CATSSRRLAGGSVGETQYF. The rearrangement joins TRBV15 to TRBJ2-5; 13 bases match TRBD2. Germline lookup yields CDR1 LNHNV and CDR2 YYDKDF (reference sequence). The CDR3 is 19 residues long. J gave up 4 bases and V 3 bases, and 14 bases lay outside the gene matches.

The chain couples TRBV5-8 to TRBJ2-3; 8 nucleotides agree with TRBD1. Germline values: CDR1 SGHTS, CDR2 YDEGEE. CDR3 length equals 16 residues. The ends lost 4 bases at V and 5 bases at J; junction bases unmatched: 12. CDR3 bases: TGTGCCAGCAGCCCGGGACAGGACCGTTCGGTAGATACGCAGTATTTT. This sequence encodes CASSPGQDRSVDTQYF.

The chain couples TRBV5-1 to TRBJ2-7; 9 bases line up with TRBD1. Germline trimming cut 0 bases from V and 6 bases from J; bases unmatched to any gene: 10. This CDR3 is 16 amino acids long. Germline values: CDR1 SGHRS, CDR2 YFSETQ. CDR3 sequence reads: CASSLEARDREGEQYF. As DNA, the CDR3 is TGCGCCAGCAGCTTGGAAGCGAGGGACAGGGAAGGCGAGCAGTACTTC.

This chain joins TRBV27 and TRBJ2-7; a possible D gene is TRBD1 (6 bases). CDR1 MNHEY and CDR2 SMNVEV come from the germline V gene (reference sequence). The germline V and J ends were trimmed by 0 bases and 7 bases, with 13 bases remaining between them. The CDR3 has 14 residues. The CDR3: CASSLSQGLREQYF. The CDR3 DNA is TGTGCCAGCAGTTTATCCCAGGGGCTGAGGGAGCAGTACTTC.

The chain couples TRBV5-1 to TRBJ2-3, with D unclear. V was shortened by 6 bases and J by 2 bases, with 16 bases between the two germline ends. CDR1 is SGHRS, CDR2 YFSETQ, per germline. This CDR3 contains 15 residues. Written as DNA, the CDR3 is TGCGCCAGCACCCCCGTGGGCTTGTACACAGATACGCAGTATTTT. Translating gives CASTPVGLYTDTQYF.

V usage is TRBV7-9 and J usage is TRBJ2-2; 8 bases map to TRBD1. V lost 5 bases and J lost 4; bases outside the gene matches: 3. The CDR3 is made up of 14 amino acids. CDR1 and CDR2 (germline): SEHNR, FQNEAQ (reference sequence). The CDR3, as DNA: TGTGCCAGCAGCGCTACAGGGGGCACCGGGGAGCTGTTTTTT. It encodes CASSATGGTGELFF. The full variable domain, with the rest looked up from reference TRBV7-9 and TRBJ2-2, is DTGVSQNPRHKITKRGQNVTFRCDPISEHNRLYWYRQTLGQGPEFLTYFQNEAQLEKSRLLSDRFSAERPKGSFSTLEIQRTEQGDSAMYLCASSATGGTGELFFGEGSRLTVL.

The rearrangement joins TRBV5-1 to TRBJ2-7; the D gene is possibly TRBD1 (5 bases). CDR1 is SGHRS, CDR2 YFSETQ, per germline. V was clipped by 2 bases and J by 3 bases, with 15 bases between them. The CDR3 spans 15 residues. CDR3 nucleotides: TGCGCCAGCAGCTTAGGGCCAGTAGGGGACTACGAGCAGTACTTC. Translated: CASSLGPVGDYEQYF.

The chain uses TRBV6-2 or TRBV6-3 and TRBJ2-4, with 11 nucleotides matching TRBD2. The CDR3 runs to 15 residues. The V gene's germline CDR1 is MNHEY and CDR2 SVGEGT. The ends lost 4 bases at V and 9 bases at J; junction bases unmatched: 8. CDR3 bases: TGTGCCAGCAGTTCCCTTAGCGGGAGGGCCGGCATTCAGTACTTC. This codes for CASSSLSGRAGIQYF.

The genes are TRBV19 and TRBJ2-3; D perhaps matches TRBD2 (6 bases). This CDR3 is 12 amino acids long. CDR1 and CDR2 from the germline V gene are LNHDA and SQIVND (reference sequence). Trimming removed 5 bases at V and 6 bases at J, with 9 bases between. The DNA for the CDR3 is TGTGCCAGTAGTCCGGGGGTGGATACGCAGTATTTT. It specifies CASSPGVDTQYF.